This T cell receptor beta chain was identified in a study of cytomegalovirus exposure and HLA in healthy donors. There are 18 residues in the CDR3. Deletions cut 5 bases from V and 2 bases from J, with 22 bases between. Germline-derived CDR1 and CDR2 are SEHNR and FQNEAQ (reference sequence). PCR was performed using 60 Vbeta and 13 Jbeta primers. Some clones are missing from TCRdb's copy, which holds only in-frame ones; the method was immunoSEQ multiplex PCR. The sample shows 140,000 to 150,000 clones, 73% of them seen only once. As concerns this clone: Antigen specificity is unknown.

Study results and caveats: Using a false discovery rate of 0.05, a later analysis showed that about 16,000 TCR beta sequences were associated with HLA alleles. The sole available immune exposure information was CMV serostatus.

The chain combines TRBV7-9 with TRBJ2-1; D gene unclear. This clonotype was sampled from a woman aged 18-35 years in good health and CMV-seronegative. Sequencing input: PBMCs. This CDR3 is CASSPTNTRRLPYNEQFF. The CDR3 bases are TGTGCCAGCAGCCCTACCAATACGCGGCGCTTACCCTACAATGAGCAGTTCTTC.